The 4 T cell receptor beta chains listed next were all sequenced from one sample in a study of T cell changes during pregnancy in multiple sclerosis. Libraries were prepared by immunoSEQ multiplex PCR; TCRdb keeps only in-frame clonotypes and omits some of them. The data show 79,000 or so clones, more than 80% seen once. The material was CD4+ T cells from peripheral blood mononuclear cells, obtained before pregnancy. All receptors come from a female donor with multiple sclerosis, enrolled in a pregnancy study.

This clone was counted only a few times. The chain uses TRBV7-9 and TRBJ1-2, with no clear D. This CDR3 has 16 residues. V dropped 5 bases and J dropped 4 bases, with 20 bases sitting between them. The germline CDR1 and CDR2 sequences are SEHNR and FQNEAQ (reference sequence). In DNA, the CDR3 is TGTGCCAGCAGCCTACTTGGGCAGAAAACAATCTATGGCTACACCTTC. As protein: CASSLLGQKTIYGYTF.

The CDR3 coding sequence is TGTGCCAGCAGTTACAGGGAAGCGGGACAGCCCCAGCATTTT. Translating it yields CASSYREAGQPQHF. The chain links TRBV28 to TRBJ1-5, with a possible D match to TRBD1 (6 bases). CDR1 is MDHEN and CDR2 is SYDVKM in the germline V gene. V was shortened by 4 bases and J by 7 bases, with 14 bases between the two germline ends. This CDR3 has 14 amino acids.

J is TRBJ2-7 and V is TRBV7-9; the match to TRBD1 covers 11 bases. The germline V gene encodes CDR1 SEHNR and CDR2 FQNEAQ (reference sequence). CDR3 length equals 13 residues. Losses at the gene ends were 5 bases for V and 4 bases for J; bases not matched to a gene: 1. The CDR3 sequence is CASSRDRGYEQYF. The CDR3 nucleotides read TGTGCCAGCAGCCGGGACAGGGGGTACGAGCAGTACTTC.

CDR3 in DNA: TGTGCCAGCAGCTTTCTGGACAGGGTGGGCACTGAAGCTTTCTTT. Its protein is CASSFLDRVGTEAFF. V usage is TRBV5-6 and J usage is TRBJ1-1, with 8 nucleotides matching TRBD1. V shed 2 bases and J 4 bases; nucleotides not matched to a gene: 7. This CDR3 is 15 amino acids long. The germline V gene has CDR1 SGHDT and CDR2 YYEEEE. Using reference TRBV5-6 and TRBJ1-1 for the parts outside the CDR3, the full variable domain is DAGVTQSPTHLIKTRGQQVTLRCSPKSGHDTVSWYQQALGQGPQFIFQYYEEEERQRGNFPDRFSGHQFPNYSSELNVNALLLGDSALYLCASSFLDRVGTEAFFGQGTRLTVV.